This T cell receptor beta chain was retrieved from a study of CD8+ T cells in alopecia areata (dated by TCRdb to 2017 to 2018). With respect to the entire study: The treated patients took part in an open-label pilot trial in which moderate-to-severe alopecia areata was treated with oral tofacitinib at 5 to 10 mg twice daily. Patients stayed on tofacitinib for 6 to 18 months and then had 6 months of follow-up off drug so that delayed response and recurrence could be assessed. In treated patients, disease severity was measured using the SALT score, which gives the percentage of scalp surface area affected. To study T cell clonal expansion in alopecia areata, the researchers applied high-throughput TCRbeta sequencing to both the C3H/HeJ mouse model and human patients. Scalp tissue and sorted CD4+ and CD8+ peripheral blood T cells from patchy and totalis/universalis alopecia areata patients and from healthy controls were covered by human TCRbeta sequencing. Biopsies were taken from tofacitinib-treated patients at baseline and again at 4 and 24 weeks into treatment, and several of those patients also had a later scalp biopsy. Scalp clonality was compared across normal scalp (n=4), patchy alopecia areata scalp (n=8), and alopecia totalis/universalis scalp (n=8). RNA was obtained with the PAXgene miRNA kit for fixed scalp, the miRNeasy kit for PBMCs, and the RNeasy kit for mouse skin. immunoSEQ multiplex PCR using 35 Vbeta forward primers and 13 Jbeta reverse primers was used to amplify TCRbeta CDR3 regions. Results the study describes overall, beyond this receptor: Unlike mouse skin, where gammadelta T cells dominate, normal human skin contains resident alphabeta T cells that get sequenced too, which complicates analysis of the scalp TCR repertoire. Because the treated cohort was small and had only one nonresponder, larger studies are needed to examine links between baseline CD8+ expansion and response. Many expanded lesional clones were found to persist in scalp and blood during tofacitinib treatment, and relapse after treatment cessation may be partly explained by this persistence. Tofacitinib significantly decreased scalp clonality and the number of expanded CD8+ clones among the top 100 scalp clones. Shared TCR sequences between patients were less evident than in mice, which may be partly attributable to HLA diversity in the patient population. Higher clonality and more expanded CD8+ clones were observed in lesional scalp than in normal scalp, particularly in alopecia totalis/universalis, a finding suggestive of antigenic drive.

This clone has a handful of counts. Its antigen is unknown. Per-nucleotide qualities are absent, and no much larger clonotype sits a single base away. The library was obtained by the immunoSEQ multiplex PCR assay. RNA was extracted from all samples and reverse transcribed into cDNA as template for TCR sequencing. First-strand cDNA was synthesized using SuperScript III with a 2:1 mix of oligo-dT and random hexamers. A synthetic immune receptor repertoire was used to assess amplification bias, and residual bias was removed computationally. From the authors' description of their analysis: After raw reads were preprocessed to remove errors, the CDR3 was defined following IMGT conventions as running from the conserved cysteine to phenylalanine. Clonality was computed as 1 minus the Shannon entropy, with the entropy normalized by log2 of the number of productive unique TCRs. Scalp TCRbeta sequences were cross-referenced with sorted blood CD4 and CD8 repertoires so that the CD4 or CD8 identity of scalp clones could be inferred. The immuneACCESS repertoire file appears here via TCRdb, limited to in-frame rearrangements. These files lack a portion of the clones; in checked studies, under half of the deficit traces to unresolved V genes, and the cause of the others is not known. The V and J calls and the clone size are those of that table, but D and trimming were determined from the DNA. In all, the sample holds about 100,000 clones, and about 61% of those were seen once. The ten top clones hold about a sixth of the sample.

The meaning of the sample's treatment or condition label: oral pan-JAK inhibitor, 5-10 mg twice daily. Lesional scalp punch biopsies and peripheral blood were collected from alopecia areata patients. PBMCs were isolated by density centrifugation and stained for CD3, CD4 and CD8, after which CD4+ and CD8+ T cells were sorted on a FACSAria. This receptor was identified in a human donor with alopecia areata. The sample was CD8+ T cells sorted from blood, taken at week 56, from a patient treated with tofacitinib.

The CDR3 corresponds to CASGLVPSGQGFPRYTANVLTF. In nucleotide form, the sequence is TGTGCTAGTGGTTTGGTACCTTCGGGACAGGGGTTCCCCCGATATACGGCCAACGTCCTGACTTTC. In this chain, TRBV12-5 is recombined with TRBJ2-6, with TRBD1 matching 10 junction bases. V lost 0 bases and J lost 6 bases, and the count of bases not matched to a germline gene is 20. The CDR3 holds 22 amino acids from the cysteine to the phenylalanine. Only the CDR3 DNA is retained, 66 bases long and in frame from the first base. Reading the germline V gene gives CDR1 LGHNT and CDR2 FRNRAP. Full variable domain (CDR3 extended with the reference TRBV12-5 and TRBJ2-6 proteins): DARVTQTPRHKVTEMGQEVTMRCQPILGHNTVFWYRQTMMQGLELLAYFRNRAPLDDSGMPKDRFSAEMPDATLATLKIQPSEPRDSAVYFCASGLVPSGQGFPRYTANVLTFGAGSRLTVL.